This entry concerns a single TCR beta chain. Its target is unknown. Only in-frame clones appear in the TCRdb table, and some are missing; sequencing was by immunoSEQ multiplex PCR. The sample lists about 100,000 clones, about 95% seen once, with 1% to 1.5% in the top ten. The data stem from a study of siplizumab effects on memory and regulatory T cells. Study observations and caveats: Unstimulated subsets contained matches for only a minor fraction of alloreactive clones.

This CDR3 contains 13 residues. Trimming removed 0 bases from V and 10 bases from J, with 13 bases in between. The germline V gene has CDR1 SQVTM and CDR2 ANQGSEA. Sequencing was performed on non-Treg CD4+ T cells sorted from blood. The TCR sequence derives from a human donor in good health. The rearrangement links TRBV29-1 to TRBJ1-5; D unclear. This CDR3 is CSVEDRENGPQHF. The CDR3 coding sequence is TGCAGCGTTGAAGATCGGGAGAACGGCCCCCAGCATTTT.